This T cell receptor beta chain was sequenced during a study of monozygotic twins with inflammatory bowel disease. Reanalyzing the 5' RACE reads, TCRdb keeps one entry per CDR3 protein, without DNA. The sample table includes about 210,000 distinct CDR3 sequences. The TCR sequence derives from a human donor with ulcerative colitis or Crohn's disease, or a healthy co-twin of an affected twin (not recorded which). Sequenced input: blood.

CDR3 loop: CASSLGQGASPLHF. The chain is built from TRBV5-4 and TRBJ1-6; TCRdb proposes TRBD1, but this gene call is untestable without DNA. Germline assignment: CDR1 SGHNT and CDR2 YYREEE (reference sequence). This CDR3 contains 14 residues.